This T cell receptor (beta chain) was recovered during a study of cytomegalovirus exposure and HLA in healthy donors. This clone was picked up a small number of times. Trimming removed 3 bases from V and 6 bases from J, with 18 bases in between. Germline V gives CDR1 LNHDA, CDR2 SQIVND (reference sequence). This CDR3 contains 16 residues. Primers: 60 Vbeta forward and 13 Jbeta reverse. Only in-frame clones appear in the TCRdb table, and some are missing; sequencing was by immunoSEQ multiplex PCR. Of around 140,000 clones listed, around 80% are singletons. The TCR sequence derives from a man younger than 35 in good health and CMV-seropositive. What was sequenced was PBMCs. This rearrangement joins TRBV19 to TRBJ1-5, with D possibly TRBD1 on 6 matching bases. The CDR3 coding sequence is TGTGCCAGTAGTATCGGTACGAGGGGGTTTTTTCAGCCCCAGCATTTT. Translating gives CASSIGTRGFFQPQHF.